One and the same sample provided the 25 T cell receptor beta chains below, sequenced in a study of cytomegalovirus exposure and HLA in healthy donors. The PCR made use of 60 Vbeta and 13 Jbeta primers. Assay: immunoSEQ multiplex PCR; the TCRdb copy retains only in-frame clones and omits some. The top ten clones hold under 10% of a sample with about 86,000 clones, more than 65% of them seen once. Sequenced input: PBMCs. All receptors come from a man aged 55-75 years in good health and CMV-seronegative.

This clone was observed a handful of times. The CDR3 protein is CSVGESYGYTF. CDR3 coding DNA: TGCAGCGTCGGGGAAAGCTATGGCTACACCTTC. This chain connects TRBV29-1 to TRBJ1-2; D is unresolved. Germline loops: CDR1 SQVTM, CDR2 ANQGSEA. CDR3 length: 11 residues. With 6 bases removed from V and 4 bases from J, the gap between germline ends came to 9 bases.

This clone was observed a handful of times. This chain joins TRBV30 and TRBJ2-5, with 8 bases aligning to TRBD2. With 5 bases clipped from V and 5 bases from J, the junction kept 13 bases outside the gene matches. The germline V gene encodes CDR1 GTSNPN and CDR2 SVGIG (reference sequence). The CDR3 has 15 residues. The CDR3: CAWGPSGSWGETQYF. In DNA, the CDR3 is TGTGCCTGGGGTCCTAGCGGGTCGTGGGGGGAGACCCAGTACTTC.

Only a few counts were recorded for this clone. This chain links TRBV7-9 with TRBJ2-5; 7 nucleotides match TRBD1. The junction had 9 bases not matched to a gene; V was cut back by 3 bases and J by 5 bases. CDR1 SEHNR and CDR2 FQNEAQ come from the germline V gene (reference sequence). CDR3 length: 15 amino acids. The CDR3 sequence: CASSFQTGRKETQYF. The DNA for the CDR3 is TGTGCCAGCAGCTTCCAGACAGGGCGGAAGGAGACCCAGTACTTC. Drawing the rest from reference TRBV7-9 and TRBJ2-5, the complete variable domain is DTGVSQNPRHKITKRGQNVTFRCDPISEHNRLYWYRQTLGQGPEFLTYFQNEAQLEKSRLLSDRFSAERPKGSFSTLEIQRTEQGDSAMYLCASSFQTGRKETQYFGPGTRLLVL.

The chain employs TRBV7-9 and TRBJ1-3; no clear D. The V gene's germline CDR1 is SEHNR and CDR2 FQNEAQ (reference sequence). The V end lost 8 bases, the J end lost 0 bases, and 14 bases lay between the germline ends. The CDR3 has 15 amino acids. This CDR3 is CASPLNEGSGNTIYF. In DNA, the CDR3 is TGTGCCAGCCCCCTGAACGAGGGCTCTGGAAACACCATATATTTT. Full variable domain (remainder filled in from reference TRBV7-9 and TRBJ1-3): DTGVSQNPRHKITKRGQNVTFRCDPISEHNRLYWYRQTLGQGPEFLTYFQNEAQLEKSRLLSDRFSAERPKGSFSTLEIQRTEQGDSAMYLCASPLNEGSGNTIYFGEGSWLTVV.

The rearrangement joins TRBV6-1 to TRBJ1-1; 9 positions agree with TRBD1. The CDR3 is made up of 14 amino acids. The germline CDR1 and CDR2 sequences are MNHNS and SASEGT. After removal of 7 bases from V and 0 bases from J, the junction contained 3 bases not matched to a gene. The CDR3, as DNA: TGTGCCAGCACCGGACAGGGGATGAACACTGAAGCTTTCTTT. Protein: CASTGQGMNTEAFF.

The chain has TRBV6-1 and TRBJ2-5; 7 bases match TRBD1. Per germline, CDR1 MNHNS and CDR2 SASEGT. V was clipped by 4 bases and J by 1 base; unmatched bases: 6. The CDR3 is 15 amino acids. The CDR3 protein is CASSGKDRFQETQYF. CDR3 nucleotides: TGTGCCAGCAGTGGGAAGGACAGGTTCCAAGAGACCCAGTACTTC.

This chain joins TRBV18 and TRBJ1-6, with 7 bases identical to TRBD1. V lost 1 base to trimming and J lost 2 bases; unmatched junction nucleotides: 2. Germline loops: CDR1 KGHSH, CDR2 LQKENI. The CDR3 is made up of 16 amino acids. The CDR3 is CASSPQGTAYNSPLHF. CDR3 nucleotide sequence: TGTGCCAGCTCACCACAAGGGACAGCCTATAATTCACCCCTCCACTTT.

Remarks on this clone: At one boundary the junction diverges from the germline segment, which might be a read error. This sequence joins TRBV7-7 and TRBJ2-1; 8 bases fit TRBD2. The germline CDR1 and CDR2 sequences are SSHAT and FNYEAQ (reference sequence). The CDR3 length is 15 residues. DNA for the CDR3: TGTGCTAGCAGCCAAGGAGCGGGGGAAACTAATGAGCAGTTCTTC. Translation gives CASSQGAGETNEQFF.

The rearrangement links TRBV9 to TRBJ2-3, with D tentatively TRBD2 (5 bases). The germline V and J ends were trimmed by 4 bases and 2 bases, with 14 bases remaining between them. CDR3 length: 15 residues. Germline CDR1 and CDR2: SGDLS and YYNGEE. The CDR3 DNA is TGTGCCAGCAGCCCTCAACCCGGGGACACAGATACGCAGTATTTT. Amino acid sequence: CASSPQPGDTDTQYF.

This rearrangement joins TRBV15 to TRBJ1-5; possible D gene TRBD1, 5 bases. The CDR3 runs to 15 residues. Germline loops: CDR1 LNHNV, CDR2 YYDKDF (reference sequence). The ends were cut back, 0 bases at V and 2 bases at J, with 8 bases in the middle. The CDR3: CATSRDTTGNQPQHF. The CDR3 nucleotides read TGTGCCACCAGCAGAGATACGACAGGCAATCAGCCCCAGCATTTT. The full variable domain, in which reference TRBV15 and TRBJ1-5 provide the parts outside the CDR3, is DAMVIQNPRYQVTQFGKPVTLSCSQTLNHNVMYWYQQKSSQAPKLLFHYYDKDFNNEADTPDNFQSRRPNTSFCFLDIRSPGLGDTAMYLCATSRDTTGNQPQHFGDGTRLSIL.

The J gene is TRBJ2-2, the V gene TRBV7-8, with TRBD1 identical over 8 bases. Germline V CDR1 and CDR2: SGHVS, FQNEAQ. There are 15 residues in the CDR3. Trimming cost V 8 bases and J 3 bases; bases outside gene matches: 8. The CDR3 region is CASPPRTGYTGELFF. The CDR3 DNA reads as TGTGCCAGCCCCCCCAGGACAGGGTACACCGGGGAGCTGTTTTTT.

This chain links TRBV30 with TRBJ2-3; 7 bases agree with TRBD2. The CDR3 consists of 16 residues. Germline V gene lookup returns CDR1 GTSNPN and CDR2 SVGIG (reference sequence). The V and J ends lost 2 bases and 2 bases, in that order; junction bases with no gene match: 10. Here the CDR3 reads CAWSKVLSGATDTQYF. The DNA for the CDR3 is TGTGCCTGGAGTAAGGTTCTCAGCGGGGCCACAGATACGCAGTATTTT.

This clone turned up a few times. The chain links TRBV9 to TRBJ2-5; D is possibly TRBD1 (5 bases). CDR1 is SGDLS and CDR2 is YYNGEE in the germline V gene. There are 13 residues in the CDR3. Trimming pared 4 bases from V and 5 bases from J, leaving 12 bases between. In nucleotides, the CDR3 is TGTGCCAGCAGCCCCGCCGCAGGGGAGACCCAGTACTTC. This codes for CASSPAAGETQYF.

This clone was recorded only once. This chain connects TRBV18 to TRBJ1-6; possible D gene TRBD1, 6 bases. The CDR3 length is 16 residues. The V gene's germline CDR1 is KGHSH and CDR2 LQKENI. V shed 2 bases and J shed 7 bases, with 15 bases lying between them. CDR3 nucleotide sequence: TGTGCCAGCTCACCATCTCTCGGACAGACCAATTCACCCCTCCACTTT. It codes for CASSPSLGQTNSPLHF.

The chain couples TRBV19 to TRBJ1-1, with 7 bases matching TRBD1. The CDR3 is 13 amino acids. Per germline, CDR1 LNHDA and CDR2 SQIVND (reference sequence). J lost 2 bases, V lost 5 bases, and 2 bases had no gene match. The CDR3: CASSGTANTEAFF. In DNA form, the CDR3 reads TGTGCCAGTAGTGGGACAGCCAACACTGAAGCTTTCTTT.

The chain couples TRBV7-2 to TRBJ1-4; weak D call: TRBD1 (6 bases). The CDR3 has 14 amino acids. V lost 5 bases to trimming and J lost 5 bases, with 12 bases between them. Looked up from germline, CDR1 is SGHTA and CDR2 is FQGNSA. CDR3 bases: TGTGCCAGCAGCATAACAGGGATCAATGAAAAACTGTTTTTT. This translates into CASSITGINEKLFF. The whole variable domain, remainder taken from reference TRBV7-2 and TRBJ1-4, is GAGVSQSPSNKVTEKGKDVELRCDPISGHTALYWYRQSLGQGLEFLIYFQGNSAPDKSGLPSDRFSAERTGGSVSTLTIQRTQQEDSAVYLCASSITGINEKLFFGSGTQLSVL.

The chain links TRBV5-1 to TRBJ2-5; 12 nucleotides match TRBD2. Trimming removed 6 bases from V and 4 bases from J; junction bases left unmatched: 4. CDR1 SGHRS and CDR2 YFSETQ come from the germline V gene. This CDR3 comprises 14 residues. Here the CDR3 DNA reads TGCGCCAGCACCGGACTAGCGGGACGAGAGACCCAGTACTTC. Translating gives CASTGLAGRETQYF.

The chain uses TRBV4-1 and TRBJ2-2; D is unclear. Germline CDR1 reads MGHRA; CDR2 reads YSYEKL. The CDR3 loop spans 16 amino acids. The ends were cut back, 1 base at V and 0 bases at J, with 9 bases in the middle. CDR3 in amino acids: CASSQVDNSNTGELFF. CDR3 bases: TGCGCCAGCAGCCAAGTAGATAACTCGAACACCGGGGAGCTGTTTTTT.

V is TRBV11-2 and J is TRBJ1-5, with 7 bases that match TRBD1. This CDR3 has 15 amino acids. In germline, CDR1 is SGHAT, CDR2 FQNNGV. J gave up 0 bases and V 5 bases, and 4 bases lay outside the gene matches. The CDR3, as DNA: TGTGCCAGCAGCGGCGGGACAGTTAGCAATCAGCCCCAGCATTTT. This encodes CASSGGTVSNQPQHF.

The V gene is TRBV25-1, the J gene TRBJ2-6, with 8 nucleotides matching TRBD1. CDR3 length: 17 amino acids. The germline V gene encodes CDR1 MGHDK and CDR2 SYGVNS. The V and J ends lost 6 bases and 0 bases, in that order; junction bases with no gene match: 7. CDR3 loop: CASSGTGGLSGANVLTF. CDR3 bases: TGTGCCAGCAGCGGGACAGGTGGACTCTCTGGGGCCAACGTCCTGACTTTC.

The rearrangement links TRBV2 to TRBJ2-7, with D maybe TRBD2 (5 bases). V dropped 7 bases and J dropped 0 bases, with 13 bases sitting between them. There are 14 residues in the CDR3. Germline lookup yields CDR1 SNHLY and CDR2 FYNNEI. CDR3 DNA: TGTGCCAGCAAGAGAGGGTTAAGCTCCTACGAGCAGTACTTC. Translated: CASKRGLSSYEQYF.

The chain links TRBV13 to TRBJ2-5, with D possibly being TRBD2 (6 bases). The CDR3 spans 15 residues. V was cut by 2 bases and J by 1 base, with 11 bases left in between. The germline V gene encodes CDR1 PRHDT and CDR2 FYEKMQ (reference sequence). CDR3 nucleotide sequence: TGTGCCAGCAGCTTAAGAGGGGAGGCCCAAGAGACCCAGTACTTC. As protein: CASSLRGEAQETQYF.

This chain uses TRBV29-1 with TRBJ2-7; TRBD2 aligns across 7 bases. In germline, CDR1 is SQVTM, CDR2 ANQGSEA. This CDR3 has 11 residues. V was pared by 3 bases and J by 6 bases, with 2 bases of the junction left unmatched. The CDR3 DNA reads TGCAGCGTTGATTCTAGCGGCGAGCAGTACTTC. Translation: CSVDSSGEQYF.

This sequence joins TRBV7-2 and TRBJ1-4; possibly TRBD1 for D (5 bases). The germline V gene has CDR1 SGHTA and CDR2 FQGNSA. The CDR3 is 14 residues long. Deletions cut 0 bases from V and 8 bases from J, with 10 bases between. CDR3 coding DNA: TGTGCCAGCAGCTTAGCAGGGGTAGGGGAAAAACTGTTTTTT. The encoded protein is CASSLAGVGEKLFF.

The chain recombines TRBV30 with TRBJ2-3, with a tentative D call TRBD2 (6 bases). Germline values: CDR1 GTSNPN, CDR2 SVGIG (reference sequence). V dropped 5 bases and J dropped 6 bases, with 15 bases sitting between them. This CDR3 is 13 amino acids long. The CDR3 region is CAWSEDGGDTQYF. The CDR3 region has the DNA TGTGCCTGGTCCGAGGACGGGGGTGATACGCAGTATTTT.